Below, one T cell receptor beta chain is given with its context. Its cognate antigen has yet to be identified. One base away there is no much larger clone; base qualities are not given. The data stem from a study of CD8 T cells in Susac syndrome (dated by TCRdb to about 2019). Context from the whole study: The study used repertoire sequencing to test whether antigen drove CD8+ T cell activation and differentiation in Susac syndrome. Broad study findings and their caveats: The number of individuals in the TCR sequencing and HLA analysis was acknowledged as relatively small.

Peripheral blood CD8+ and CD4+ T cells from healthy donors, Susac syndrome patients and multiple sclerosis patients were profiled by high-throughput TCR beta sequencing. The healthy donors served as controls matched for age and sex. Bulk CD8+ and CD4+ T cells were purified by magnetic negative isolation, whereas CD8+ TEMRA cells were enriched by FACS. Blood was drawn into EDTA tubes, processed within 24 hours, and PBMCs were isolated by density gradient centrifugation. PBMCs intended for TCR sequencing were cryopreserved in liquid nitrogen and were subsequently thawed in a 37 degrees C water bath. The sorted or isolated CD4+, CD8+ and CD8+ TEMRA cells reached a purity of at least 90%. RNA was extracted using the RNeasy kit, and roughly 0.5 to 1 microgram was reverse transcribed with random hexamers. The immunoSEQ multiplex PCR assay, which covers 54 Vbeta and 13 Jbeta segments, was used to amplify TCR beta CDR3 regions. To correct PCR amplification bias, a synthetic template baseline was used for both primer optimization and computational correction. The original pipeline was this. Reads were annotated to V, D and J genes per IMGT and analyzed with immunoSEQ Analyzer, keeping only productive sequences. Clonality was calculated as one minus the Shannon entropy normalized by log2 of the number of productive unique sequences. Public and private clones were assessed among the 100 most prevalent clones of each patient and control. Clones were defined as Susac-specific when absent from the healthy and MS cohorts, from about 970 published viral clones and from other ImmuneACCESS disease sequences. TCRdb reanalyzed the raw reads on its own, using fastp at Q25 for trimming and MiXCR for clone calling, and kept in-frame beta chains. When rows share a CDR3 protein, they turn into one entry using the most common DNA and genes. The V and J calls shown here were made by TCRdb, not taken from the authors' results. The sample includes some 120,000 distinct CDR3 sequences, with around 94% observed a single time. In total, the top ten clones hold 0.095% to 0.1% of the sample.

The CDR3 holds 15 amino acids from the cysteine to the phenylalanine. The read is trimmed to its CDR3 DNA, 45 bases read in frame from base 1. Trimming takes 5 bases off V and 3 bases off J; junction bases not matched to a gene: 5. The germline V gene encodes CDR1 SGHTA and CDR2 FQGTGA. Material for sequencing was CD4+ T cells from PBMCs. The clonotype comes from a human donor in good health. This chain joins TRBV7-3 to TRBJ2-2; 8 bases in the junction line up with TRBD1. CDR3 loop: CASSAGTGDTGELFF. The nucleotides are TGTGCCAGCAGCGCCGGGACAGGCGACACCGGGGAGCTGTTTTTT.